This TCR beta chain appears in the sequencing data of a study of shared clonotypes between healthy human individuals. Regarding the study as a whole: Against clonotypes common to all four donors, non-shared ones had lower generation probabilities.

Naivety among CD8 cells was defined by CD45RO negativity and positive CCR7 selection, thereby excluding terminally differentiated effector memory CD45RA+ cells. Free of recent acute infections or vaccinations, the donors were healthy HIV-negative adults. On this clone itself: What it recognizes is unknown. One end of the junction does not line up with germline, which may come from a read error.

Germline CDR1 reads MDHEN; CDR2 reads SYDVKM. The CDR3 runs 17 residues. Once extracted for a subset, genomic DNA was divided evenly among several immunoSEQ plates. The data were produced by immunoSEQ multiplex PCR, yet TCRdb's version contains in-frame clones alone and is incomplete. The data show 700,000 to 950,000 clones, about 97% seen once. Sequencing used naive CD8+ T cells sorted from blood. This receptor was taken from a man younger than 40 in good health. V is TRBV28 and J is TRBJ2-7, with TRBD1 identical over 7 bases. The CDR3 DNA reads as TGTGCCAGCAGTTTATTCCTCGGACAGGATGTGACCTACCAGCAGTACTTC. Translated: CASSLFLGQDVTYQQYF.